This is a list of T cell receptor beta chains from one sample in a study of blood T cell repertoires in COVID-19. Sequenced by immunoSEQ multiplex PCR; TCRdb stores in-frame clones only, minus some. The sample carries fewer than 200,000 clones, 81% recorded once. Sample: peripheral blood. The source is a woman between 40 and 50 years old with COVID-19, enrolled during active disease. Both conserved end residues are part of each CDR3. D genes are given only for firm matches. Clone size appears in some rows only: once, few, many, or a class for an expanded clone.

TRBJ2-7	.	TRBV15	TRBD2	CATSRGRLANEQYF	TGTGCCACCAGCAGAGGCCGACTAGCGAACGAGCAGTACTTC
TRBJ2-3	.	TRBV19	.	CASTATGSDTQYF	TGTGCCAGTACCGCGACTGGATCAGATACGCAGTATTTT
TRBJ2-3	.	TRBV19	.	CASSEGWTGGTDTQYF	TGTGCCAGTAGTGAAGGCTGGACCGGGGGCACAGATACGCAGTATTTT
TRBJ2-1	few	TRBV4-1	TRBD2	CASSQGGRWGTRGNEQFF	TGCGCCAGCAGCCAAGGTGGACGGTGGGGGACTAGGGGCAATGAGCAGTTCTTC
TRBJ1-1	.	TRBV2	.	CASSATQTAPVEAFF	TGTGCCAGCAGTGCGACCCAGACAGCCCCCGTTGAAGCTTTCTTT
TRBJ2-1	.	TRBV3-1/TRBV3-2	TRBD2	CASSQRGGTGWPFF	TGTGCCAGCAGCCAACGGGGGGGTACAGGTTGGCCGTTCTTC
TRBJ1-1	.	TRBV5-1	.	CASRNAHTNTEAFF	TGCGCCAGCAGGAACGCACACACGAACACTGAAGCTTTCTTT
TRBJ2-5	once	TRBV30	TRBD2	CAWTGSSGRTETQYF	TGTGCCTGGACCGGGTCTAGCGGGAGAACAGAGACCCAGTACTTC
TRBJ2-5	.	TRBV3-1/TRBV3-2	TRBD2	CASSQERTSGGVQETQYF	TGTGCCAGCAGCCAAGAACGGACTAGCGGGGGGGTACAAGAGACCCAGTACTTC
TRBJ1-4	.	TRBV28	.	CASSLRGEKLFF	TGTGCCAGCAGTTTACGAGGGGAAAAACTGTTTTTT
TRBJ1-3	.	TRBV5-4	.	CASSLGAQGNTIYF	TGTGCCAGCAGCTTGGGGGCACAGGGTAACACCATATATTTT